This entry lists 7 T cell receptor beta chains sequenced from one sample in a study of regulatory T cells in long-lasting Graves disease. Assembly of TCR beta libraries relied on iRepertoire HTBI primers together with Arm-PCR of CDR3 regions. TCRdb re-called the multiplex PCR reads with MiXCR, one entry per CDR3 protein. The table lists almost 450,000 distinct CDR3 sequences, around 15% of them singletons. This sample's time point: newly diagnosed GD, antithyroid drugs for less than 3 months. Extracted PBMC RNA gave rise to the TCR library. These same data were also listed under a study on T cells in Graves' hyperthyroidism and ophthalmopathy.

Sequencing was performed on peripheral blood mononuclear cells (PBMCs), taken at new diagnosis, from a patient treated with antithyroid drugs. Receptor source: a woman in her thirties with Graves disease.

The sample holds many counts of this clonotype. The chain carries TRBV11-2 and TRBJ1-1; D ambiguous. Between the trimmed V and J ends, which lost 2 bases and 1 base, there was a span of 11 bases. The length of the CDR3 is 15 residues. CDR1 is SGHAT, CDR2 FQNNGV, per germline. The CDR3 sequence: CASSLFGVGNTEAFF. CDR3 coding DNA: TGTGCCAGCAGCTTATTCGGGGTTGGGAACACTGAAGCTTTCTTT. The full variable domain, in which reference TRBV11-2 and TRBJ1-1 provide the parts outside the CDR3, is EAGVAQSPRYKIIEKRQSVAFWCNPISGHATLYWYQQILGQGPKLLIQFQNNGVVDDSQLPKDRFSAERLKGVDSTLKIQPAKLEDSAVYLCASSLFGVGNTEAFFGQGTRLTVV.

For this clonotype: A much bigger clone sits one base away, suggesting this may be a read error. This chain uses TRBV20-1 with TRBJ2-3; 12 positions agree with TRBD1. V shed 7 bases and J 4 bases; nucleotides not matched to a gene: 9. The CDR3 contains 15 residues. From germline, CDR1 is DFQATT and CDR2 SNEGSKA (reference sequence). The CDR3 DNA is TGCAGTGTCCCGGGACAGGGGGCTGTGGCAGATACGCAGTATTTT. It codes for CSVPGQGAVADTQYF.

This clonotype was seen at least ten times. This chain uses TRBV3-1 with TRBJ2-7; the match to TRBD2 covers 8 bases. CDR3 size: 14 residues. With V trimmed by 4 bases and J by 4 bases, 6 bases remained unmatched. From germline, CDR1 is LGHDT and CDR2 YNNKEL (reference sequence). CDR3 bases: TGTGCCAGCAGCCGCCAGGCGGGGGGATACGAGCAGTACTTC. Translated: CASSRQAGGYEQYF.

This chain joins TRBV6-1 and TRBJ2-5, with D perhaps TRBD1 (6 bases). Trimming removed 6 bases at V and 5 bases at J, with 13 bases between. The length of the CDR3 is 13 residues. CDR1 is MNHNS and CDR2 is SASEGT in the germline V gene. Here the CDR3 DNA reads TGTGCCAGCAGACCCCAGGGGCATGAGACCCAGTACTTC. It specifies CASRPQGHETQYF.

There are many counts of this clonotype. The chain recombines TRBV7-9 with TRBJ2-7; the D gene is possibly TRBD2 (6 bases). V gave up 8 bases and J gave up 3 bases, with 14 bases separating them. The CDR3 loop spans 13 amino acids. Looked up from germline, CDR1 is SEHNR and CDR2 is FQNEAQ (reference sequence). The CDR3 DNA is TGTGCCAGCGAACTGGAGGGGAACTACGAGCAGTACTTC. This encodes CASELEGNYEQYF. Variable domain in full (rest from reference TRBV7-9 and TRBJ2-7): DTGVSQNPRHKITKRGQNVTFRCDPISEHNRLYWYRQTLGQGPEFLTYFQNEAQLEKSRLLSDRFSAERPKGSFSTLEIQRTEQGDSAMYLCASELEGNYEQYFGPGTRLTVT.

This chain joins TRBV5-1 and TRBJ1-2, with D unclear. V lost 5 bases to trimming and J lost 1 base, with 15 bases between them. The CDR3 sequence is 15 residues long. Germline CDR1 reads SGHRS; CDR2 reads YFSETQ. CDR3 amino acids: CASSLHWVGNYGYTF. The CDR3 DNA is TGCGCCAGCAGTTTGCACTGGGTTGGTAACTATGGCTACACCTTC. The full variable domain, rest sourced from reference TRBV5-1 and TRBJ1-2, is KAGVTQTPRYLIKTRGQQVTLSCSPISGHRSVSWYQQTPGQGLQFLFEYFSETQRNKGNFPGRFSGRQFSNSRSEMNVSTLELGDSALYLCASSLHWVGNYGYTFGSGTRLTVV.

This clonotype was detected only a few times. The J gene is TRBJ1-1, the V gene TRBV11-2; D is unclear. The CDR3 spans 12 residues. CDR1 and CDR2 (germline): SGHAT, FQNNGV. V was pared by 1 base and J by 11 bases, with 11 bases between. The CDR3 DNA is TGTGCCAGCAGCTTAGGTATGGGCTTCGCTTTCTTT. Translated: CASSLGMGFAFF.